The 19 T cell receptor beta chains below all came from one sample that was sequenced in a study of a mutant IDH1 vaccine in newly diagnosed glioma. Time point defined: baseline, week 1 (first vaccination visit). The treatment: pre-vaccination baseline after standard-of-care therapy. Clones were sequenced by immunoSEQ multiplex PCR, and TCRdb holds only the in-frame ones, with some missing. The sample includes about 98,000 clones, approximately 90% seen only once; the top ten take roughly 0.6%. The material was PBMCs, obtained from a glioma patient treated with radiotherapy, temozolomide or both. These receptors all stem from a woman in her forties or fifties with glioma.

This clone appeared a few times. The rearrangement uses TRBV27 and TRBJ1-4; perhaps TRBD1 as D (5 bases). Trimming left V 2 bases short and J 8 bases short, with 18 bases between. CDR1 MNHEY and CDR2 SMNVEV come from the germline V gene (reference sequence). CDR3 size: 16 residues. This chain's CDR3 is CASSLIRGTVGEKLFF. In nucleotides, the CDR3 is TGTGCCAGCAGTTTAATTCGGGGCACGGTAGGAGAAAAACTGTTTTTT.

The genes are TRBV7-9 and TRBJ2-1, with 9 bases aligning to TRBD1. The CDR3 totals 13 residues. V dropped 5 bases and J dropped 9; count of bases not matched to a gene: 5. Germline CDR1 and CDR2: SEHNR and FQNEAQ (reference sequence). The CDR3 loop is CASSPLQGAEQFF. Written as DNA, the CDR3 is TGTGCCAGCAGCCCCTTACAGGGGGCTGAGCAGTTCTTC.

CDR3 protein: CASSEAIGGDSYEQYF. For the CDR3, the DNA is TGTGCCAGCAGTGAAGCGATAGGCGGGGACTCCTACGAGCAGTACTTC. V is TRBV6-1 and J is TRBJ2-7, with D perhaps matching TRBD2 (6 bases). This CDR3 has 16 amino acids. V lost 0 bases and J lost 0, with 12 bases in between. CDR1 is MNHNS and CDR2 is SASEGT in the germline V gene.

The chain has TRBV4-1 and TRBJ2-5; TRBD2 matches 12 bases. The DNA end is a closer match to TRBJ2-7, so the J assignment may be wrong. The germline V gene encodes CDR1 MGHRA and CDR2 YSYEKL. The length of the CDR3 is 15 residues. The CDR3 here is CASSQVGLAGPEQYF. The CDR3 coding sequence is TGCGCCAGCAGCCAAGTCGGACTAGCGGGACCCGAGCAGTACTTC.

This clone was recorded only once. The chain uses TRBV5-1 and TRBJ2-5; tentatively, D is TRBD1 (6 bases). V shed 0 bases and J shed 5 bases, with 8 bases lying between them. Per germline, CDR1 SGHRS and CDR2 YFSETQ. The CDR3 length is 13 residues. The CDR3: CASSLGQGETQYF. DNA for the CDR3: TGCGCCAGCAGCTTGGGTCAGGGGGAGACCCAGTACTTC.

The V call is TRBV28, the J call TRBJ2-3; the match to TRBD2 covers 7 bases. CDR1 is MDHEN, CDR2 SYDVKM, per germline. This CDR3 comprises 16 residues. Trimming took 7 bases from V and 2 from J; bases not matched to a gene: 12. CDR3 nucleotide sequence: TGTGCCAGCACCGCATCCTGGCGGGAGTACACAGATACGCAGTATTTT. Translation gives CASTASWREYTDTQYF.

The CDR3: CASSDSTGADTQYF. CDR3 coding DNA: TGTGCCAGCAGTGACTCGACAGGGGCAGATACGCAGTATTTT. V is TRBV6-4 and J is TRBJ2-3; 8 bases are shared with TRBD1. V lost 0 bases, J lost 4 bases, and 0 bases stayed unmatched. The germline V gene encodes CDR1 MRHNA and CDR2 SNTAGT. This CDR3 is 14 amino acids long.

The gene calls are TRBV27 and TRBJ2-1; D gene ambiguous. The germline V and J ends were trimmed by 3 bases and 0 bases, with 9 bases remaining between them. Germline V gives CDR1 MNHEY, CDR2 SMNVEV (reference sequence). The CDR3 has 15 amino acids. CDR3 amino acids: CASSLGFSSYNEQFF. The CDR3 DNA reads as TGTGCCAGCAGTTTGGGCTTCTCCTCCTACAATGAGCAGTTCTTC.

The rearrangement uses TRBV11-3 and TRBJ1-2; D is unclear. Germline lookup yields CDR1 SGHNT and CDR2 YENEEA. V dropped 1 base and J dropped 2 bases, with 5 bases sitting between them. This CDR3 is 13 amino acids long. CDR3 protein: CASSLGGNYGYTF. Written as DNA, the CDR3 is TGTGCCAGCAGCTTAGGCGGGAACTATGGCTACACCTTC.

V gene TRBV28 combines with J gene TRBJ1-1, with 8 bases lining up with TRBD1. There are 15 residues in the CDR3. The germline V gene has CDR1 MDHEN and CDR2 SYDVKM. The V and J ends lost 6 bases and 3 bases, in that order; junction bases with no gene match: 9. CDR3 DNA sequence: TGTGCCAGCAGCAACCTTAGGGACAGGCACACTGAAGCTTTCTTT. Translated, it gives CASSNLRDRHTEAFF.

The chain couples TRBV27 to TRBJ1-2; TRBD1 matches at 7 bases. The germline gives CDR1 MNHEY, CDR2 SMNVEV (reference sequence). V dropped 1 base and J dropped 2; count of bases not matched to a gene: 10. CDR3 length equals 17 residues. The CDR3 DNA is TGTGCCAGCAGTTTATTTTCCCGACAGGGTGGCAACTATGGCTACACCTTC. Amino acids: CASSLFSRQGGNYGYTF.

This clone was recorded once. The V gene is TRBV4-1, the J gene TRBJ1-6; D possibly corresponds to TRBD1 (6 bases). The CDR3 sequence is 16 residues long. From germline, CDR1 is MGHRA and CDR2 YSYEKL. The V end lost 0 bases, the J end lost 8 bases, and 14 bases lay between the germline ends. In nucleotides, the CDR3 is TGCGCCAGCAGCCAAGACGGGATGCGGGGGCATTCACCCCTCCACTTT. Protein: CASSQDGMRGHSPLHF.

V gene TRBV10-2 combines with J gene TRBJ2-2, with 8 bases that match TRBD1. Germline V gives CDR1 WSHSY, CDR2 SAAADI. V lost 7 bases, J lost 2 bases, and 3 bases stayed unmatched. This CDR3 comprises 14 residues. CDR3 in amino acids: CASTGTGNTGELFF. CDR3 sequence (DNA): TGCGCCAGCACCGGGACAGGAAACACCGGGGAGCTGTTTTTT.

V is TRBV19 and J is TRBJ2-7, with 8 bases matching TRBD1. The ends lost 0 bases at V and 3 bases at J; junction bases unmatched: 7. Germline loops: CDR1 LNHDA, CDR2 SQIVND (reference sequence). The length of the CDR3 is 16 residues. The CDR3 is CASSIDATGEDYEQYF. The DNA of the CDR3 is TGTGCCAGTAGTATAGATGCGACAGGGGAAGACTACGAGCAGTACTTC.

The CDR3 region is CASRIRGAANQPQHF. In DNA form, the CDR3 reads TGTGCCAGCAGGATCCGCGGGGCGGCCAATCAGCCCCAGCATTTT. The J gene is TRBJ1-5, the V gene TRBV28; tentative D call: TRBD1 (5 bases). Germline CDR1 reads MDHEN; CDR2 reads SYDVKM. V was trimmed by 6 bases and J by 3 bases, leaving 15 bases between them. CDR3 length equals 15 residues. The full variable domain, with the rest looked up from reference TRBV28 and TRBJ1-5, is DVKVTQSSRYLVKRTGEKVFLECVQDMDHENMFWYRQDPGLGLRLIYFSYDVKMKEKGDIPEGYSVSREKKERFSLILESASTNQTSMYLCASRIRGAANQPQHFGDGTRLSIL.

The V and J genes are TRBV10-1 and TRBJ1-3; maybe TRBD1 (5 bases). CDR1 is WNHNN and CDR2 is SYGVQD in the germline V gene (reference sequence). V gave up 6 bases and J gave up 0 bases, with 15 bases separating them. CDR3 length: 16 amino acids. The CDR3 region is CASSPGTSSSGNTIYF. The CDR3 region has the DNA TGCGCCAGCAGCCCAGGGACTTCTAGCTCTGGAAACACCATATATTTT.

A remark on this clone: The junction does not match germline at one end; this may be a read error. The V call is TRBV7-2, the J call TRBJ1-5; TRBD1 matches at 10 bases. This CDR3 contains 18 residues. Germline V gives CDR1 SGHTA, CDR2 FQGNSA. This CDR3 is CVSSLVPGGTGGNQPQHF. The CDR3 DNA sequence: TGTGTCAGCAGCTTAGTCCCTGGGGGGACAGGGGGCAATCAGCCCCAGCATTTT.

This chain joins TRBV7-9 and TRBJ2-6; D gene unclear. CDR3 length: 14 residues. V was clipped by 10 bases and J by 0 bases, with 10 bases between them. Germline CDR1 SEHNR, CDR2 FQNEAQ (reference sequence). The CDR3 sequence: CATKWGSGANVLTF. DNA for the CDR3: TGTGCCACGAAATGGGGCTCTGGGGCCAACGTCCTGACTTTC. The full variable domain, rest sourced from reference TRBV7-9 and TRBJ2-6, is DTGVSQNPRHKITKRGQNVTFRCDPISEHNRLYWYRQTLGQGPEFLTYFQNEAQLEKSRLLSDRFSAERPKGSFSTLEIQRTEQGDSAMYLCATKWGSGANVLTFGAGSRLTVL.

This clone is a singleton in its sample. The chain couples TRBV6-4 to TRBJ2-1; TRBD2 agrees at 7 bases. Germline V gene lookup returns CDR1 MRHNA and CDR2 SNTAGT. This CDR3 is 16 amino acids long. With 3 bases clipped from V and 7 bases from J, the junction kept 12 bases outside the gene matches. The CDR3 DNA sequence: TGTGCCAGCAGTGAGGAGGGAGGGCCAAAGTTAAATGAGCAGTTCTTC. As protein: CASSEEGGPKLNEQFF.